This is a list of T cell receptor beta chains from one sample in a study of blood T cells in healthy people across ages. TCRdb ran MiXCR on the 5' RACE reads and lists one entry per CDR3 protein. The data contain 1.5 million to 2 million distinct CDR3 sequences, almost 35% of them seen just once; the ten biggest clones take up about 11%. Sequenced input: blood. These receptors were obtained from a woman aged 25-40 years in good health. The CDR3 runs from the conserved cysteine through the conserved F or W. A D gene is named only where the DNA matches it firmly. Only part of the rows carry a size: once, few, many, or a class if the clone is expanded.

TGCAGTGCTAAAGACAGGGGACGAGCAACTAATGAAAAACTGTTTTTT,CSAKDRGRATNEKLFF,TRBD1,16,TRBV20-1,few,TRBJ1-4
TGTACCAGCCATAGCGGGGTATACAATGAGCAGTTCTTC,CTSHSGVYNEQFF,TRBD2,13,TRBV7-2,.,TRBJ2-1
TGCAGCGCTGGGGGAGCCGGGGGCTTCTACAATGAGCAGTTCTTC,CSAGGAGGFYNEQFF,.,15,TRBV29-1,few,TRBJ2-1
TGTGCCAGCAGCAGCCGGGACAGGGCCTTAGCGGGAGGGAAGAATGAGCAGTTCTTC,CASSSRDRALAGGKNEQFF,TRBD2,19,TRBV12-3/TRBV12-4,.,TRBJ2-1
TGTGCCAGCAGTTTCACTGCCCCCAACAATGAGCAGTTCTTC,CASSFTAPNNEQFF,.,14,TRBV27,.,TRBJ2-1
TGCGCCAGCAGCCCGCCTAGTTGGTATGAGCAGTTCTTC,CASSPPSWYEQFF,.,13,TRBV4-1,few,TRBJ2-1
TGCAGCGTTGAAGAATACCGGCAATACACTGAAGCTTTCTTT,CSVEEYRQYTEAFF,.,14,TRBV29-1,many,TRBJ1-1
TGTGCCACCAGTGATGCGACTAGCGGGAAGGCCAATGAGCAGTTCTTC,CATSDATSGKANEQFF,TRBD2,16,TRBV24-1,.,TRBJ2-1
TGTGCCAGCAGTGATTGGGTAGCGGGCAGTAATGAGCAGTTCTTC,CASSDWVAGSNEQFF,TRBD2,15,TRBV6-4,.,TRBJ2-1
TGTGCCAGCAGCTTAGCTTCCGTTCGCGGGGGGGCGGCAGATACGCAGTATTTT,CASSLASVRGGAADTQYF,TRBD2,18,TRBV7-6,few,TRBJ2-3
TGTGCCATCAACCTACGCGGGCCTTATGGCTACACCTTC,CAINLRGPYGYTF,.,13,TRBV6-4,few,TRBJ1-2
TGCGCCAGCAGCATGGGGCCAGGGGGCGAGCAGTACTTC,CASSMGPGGEQYF,TRBD1,13,TRBV5-1,.,TRBJ2-7
TGTGCCAGCAGCCAAGATCCTGGCAGGGGGCTTGACAATGAGCAGTTCTTC,CASSQDPGRGLDNEQFF,TRBD1,17,TRBV3-1,.,TRBJ2-1
TGTGCTAGTGGTTTCCCCTCGGGACAAATATACGAAGTGCAGTACTTC,CASGFPSGQIYEVQYF,.,16,TRBV12-5,many,TRBJ2-7
TGTGCCAGCAGCTTTTTAGGTTCAAAACTGTTTTTT,CASSFLGSKLFF,.,12,TRBV13,.,TRBJ1-4
TGTGCCAGCAGCCCCCTTGGGGGACTAGCGGGACCTAGCTCCTACAATGAGCAGTTCTTC,CASSPLGGLAGPSSYNEQFF,TRBD2,20,TRBV3-1,few,TRBJ2-1
TGCAGTGCTCCCCGTTTGGGGGCAGTGGAGACCCAGTACTTC,CSAPRLGAVETQYF,.,14,TRBV20-1,.,TRBJ2-5
TGCAGTGCCATCGCCGGGACTAGCGGGAGGAATGAGCAGTTCTTC,CSAIAGTSGRNEQFF,TRBD2,15,TRBV20-1,.,TRBJ2-1
TGTGCCAGCAGTACCCGGGCTACCAATCAGCCCCAGCATTTT,CASSTRATNQPQHF,.,14,TRBV27,.,TRBJ1-5
TGTGCCAGCAGCGCAGGGGACTTGTACGAGCAGTACTTC,CASSAGDLYEQYF,.,13,TRBV6-5,.,TRBJ2-7
TGTGCCAGCAGCTCCTTAGCGGGACTTAGCACAGATACGCAGTATTTT,CASSSLAGLSTDTQYF,TRBD2,16,TRBV7-6,many,TRBJ2-3
TGCGCCAGCAGCGAGGACAGCACAGATACGCAGTATTTT,CASSEDSTDTQYF,.,13,TRBV5-1,.,TRBJ2-3
TGTGCCAGCAGCTTGGACCCGCGGGTGGGGGTCCAAGAGACCCAGTACTTC,CASSLDPRVGVQETQYF,.,17,TRBV5-6,few,TRBJ2-5
TGCGCCAGCAGCACCGGGACTAGCGGGAGTATGTATACGCAGTATTTT,CASSTGTSGSMYTQYF,TRBD2,16,TRBV5-1,few,TRBJ2-3
TGTGCCAGCAGCTTAGCTGGTAGCGGGAGCAAAGAGACCCAGTACTTC,CASSLAGSGSKETQYF,TRBD2,16,TRBV7-9,.,TRBJ2-5
TGTGCCAGCAGTTTCCGGGGCCAGGGAGAGAGTCAGCCCCAGCATTTT,CASSFRGQGESQPQHF,.,16,TRBV27,.,TRBJ1-5
TGTGCCATCAGTGTGGGGGTCGCCTCTGAAAAACTGTTTTTT,CAISVGVASEKLFF,.,14,TRBV10-3,.,TRBJ1-4
TGTGCCAGCTTGCGGTTGAACACTGAAGCTTTCTTT,CASLRLNTEAFF,.,12,TRBV2,.,TRBJ1-1
TGTGCCAGCAGGCTAGCGCCCACAGATACGCAGTATTTT,CASRLAPTDTQYF,.,13,TRBV28,.,TRBJ2-3
TGTGCCAGCAGCCAGGGAGGCGCCGCGGGCAATGAGCAGTTCTTC,CASSQGGAAGNEQFF,.,15,TRBV7-2,.,TRBJ2-1
TGCGCCAGCAGCTTGGCCCGGAGAGAAGAGACCCAGTACTTC,CASSLARREETQYF,.,14,TRBV5-1,.,TRBJ2-5
TGCGCCAGCAGCCAGTCACTAGGCCCCAGCCCTGAGCAGTTCTTC,CASSQSLGPSPEQFF,.,15,TRBV4-1,many,TRBJ2-1
TGTGCCAGCAGCGCGGGGTTAAACTACGAGCAGTACTTC,CASSAGLNYEQYF,.,13,TRBV11-2,many,TRBJ2-7
TGTGCCGGCAGCCCAGGGGGTCAAGAGGAAAAACTGTTTTTT,CAGSPGGQEEKLFF,TRBD1,14,TRBV5-5,.,TRBJ1-4
TGTGCCAGCAGCCCAGGGGGTAGCGTCATTCAGGAGCAGTTCTTC,CASSPGGSVIQEQFF,TRBD1,15,TRBV11-2,.,TRBJ2-1
TGTGCCAGCAGCGTGGCCCCGCTGGAAGAAAAACTGTTTTTT,CASSVAPLEEKLFF,.,14,TRBV9,.,TRBJ1-4
TGTGCCAGCAGTTTACGATCGGACAGGGCGCCGCCCTACGAGCAGTACTTC,CASSLRSDRAPPYEQYF,TRBD1,17,TRBV28,.,TRBJ2-7
TGTGCCATCAGTCCGGGACAGGGGCCTCCCTACGAGCAGTACTTC,CAISPGQGPPYEQYF,TRBD1,15,TRBV10-3,.,TRBJ2-7
TGTGCCTGGAGTGACGGGGACTATGGCTACACCTTC,CAWSDGDYGYTF,.,12,TRBV30,.,TRBJ1-2